This T cell receptor beta chain was sequenced in a study of radiotherapy plus CTLA-4 blockade in lung cancer. Assay used: immunoSEQ multiplex PCR; TCRdb lists only in-frame clones, some missing. The sample lists 85,000 to 100,000 clones, 60% to 80% occurring once. This sequence originates from a human donor with non-small cell lung cancer that progressed on radiotherapy plus ipilimumab. The material sequenced was peripheral blood, taken from a patient treated with radiotherapy plus ipilimumab.

CDR3 region: CASSILAEQFF. CDR3 nucleotides: TGTGCCAGCAGTATACTGGCTGAGCAGTTCTTC. The J gene is TRBJ2-1, the V gene TRBV28, with D unresolved. The germline V gene has CDR1 MDHEN and CDR2 SYDVKM. The CDR3 is 11 amino acids. Between the trimmed V and J ends, which lost 5 bases and 9 bases, there was a span of 8 bases.